The TCR beta chain described here comes from a study of blood T cell repertoires in COVID-19. As for the study in general: Donors in the United States, Italy and Spain gave samples during acute or convalescent COVID-19. Sample material is recorded as cDNA or gDNA derived from T cells, B-cell-depleted T cells, or PBMCs.

Deletions cut 1 base from V and 0 bases from J, with 10 bases between. The germline CDR1 and CDR2 sequences are LNHDA and SQIVND (reference sequence). The CDR3 sequence is 16 residues long. In the study's own analysis: Reference gene primer amplification gave nucleated cell count estimates. Some clones are missing from TCRdb's copy, which holds only in-frame ones; the method was immunoSEQ multiplex PCR. V and J calls and clone size are those listed in that table; D and trimming were worked out from the DNA. Altogether 240,000 or so clones are present, roughly 86% being singletons, with the ten largest covering about 3%. This clone was detected a few times.

This TCR derives from a woman aged 25 to 39 who had recovered from COVID-19. This chain joins TRBV19 and TRBJ2-1; D is undetermined. Sequences were obtained from peripheral blood. Here the CDR3 reads CASSIGLTSSYNEQFF. The CDR3 nucleotides read TGTGCCAGTAGTATAGGACTTACGAGCTCCTACAATGAGCAGTTCTTC. Full variable domain (missing parts from reference TRBV19 and TRBJ2-1): DGGITQSPKYLFRKEGQNVTLSCEQNLNHDAMYWYRQDPGQGLRLIYYSQIVNDFQKGDIAEGYSVSREKKESFPLTVTSAQKNPTAFYLCASSIGLTSSYNEQFFGPGTRLTVL.